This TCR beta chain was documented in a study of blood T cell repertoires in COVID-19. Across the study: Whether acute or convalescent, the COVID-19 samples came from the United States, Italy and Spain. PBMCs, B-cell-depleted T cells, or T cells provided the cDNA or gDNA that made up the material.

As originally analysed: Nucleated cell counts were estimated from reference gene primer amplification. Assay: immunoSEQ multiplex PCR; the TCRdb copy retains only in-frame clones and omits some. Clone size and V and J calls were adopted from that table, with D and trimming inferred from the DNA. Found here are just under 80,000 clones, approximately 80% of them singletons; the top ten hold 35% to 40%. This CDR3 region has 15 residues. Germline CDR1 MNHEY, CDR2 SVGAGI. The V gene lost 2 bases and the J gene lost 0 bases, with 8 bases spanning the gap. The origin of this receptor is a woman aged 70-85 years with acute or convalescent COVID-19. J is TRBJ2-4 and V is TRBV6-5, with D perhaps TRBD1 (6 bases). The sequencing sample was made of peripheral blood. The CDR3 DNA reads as TGTGCCAGCAGTTACCTGACAGGAGCCAAAAACATTCAGTACTTC. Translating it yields CASSYLTGAKNIQYF.